These 30 T cell receptor beta chains came from one sample sequenced in a study of early T cells in non-severe SARS-CoV-2 infection. MiXCR, run by TCRdb on the 5' RACE reads, gives a single entry per CDR3 protein. Of 97,000 or so distinct CDR3 sequences listed, about 12% are singletons. Material for sequencing was whole blood. The receptors shown here come from an adult who was a healthcare worker with PCR-confirmed SARS-CoV-2 infection or an uninfected control (not recorded which).

This clonotype was counted at least ten times. The chain uses TRBV7-2 and TRBJ1-4, with 12 nucleotides matching TRBD1. The germline V gene has CDR1 SGHTA and CDR2 FQGNSA. This CDR3 region has 15 residues. The junction had 7 bases not matched to a gene; V was cut back by 4 bases and J by 10 bases. CDR3 coding DNA: TGTGCCAGCAGCTCGCCGGGACAGGGGGCGGGAAAACTGTTTTTT. As protein: CASSSPGQGAGKLFF.

This clonotype has just a few counts. The chain links TRBV27 to TRBJ2-3; 11 bases map to TRBD2. In germline, CDR1 is MNHEY, CDR2 SMNVEV (reference sequence). J lost 4 bases, V lost 7 bases, and 4 bases had no gene match. This CDR3 has 14 residues. The CDR3 region has the DNA TGTGCCAGCACCCTAGCGGGAGGCGCAGATACGCAGTATTTT. Translating it yields CASTLAGGADTQYF.

This clonotype came up many times. The V and J genes are TRBV27 and TRBJ1-1; no firm D call. The CDR3 runs 15 residues. V gave up 5 bases and J gave up 0 bases, with 13 bases separating them. The germline V gene has CDR1 MNHEY and CDR2 SMNVEV (reference sequence). The CDR3, as DNA: TGTGCCAGCAGTCCCTATGGACGGATGAACACTGAAGCTTTCTTT. This gives the protein CASSPYGRMNTEAFF.

This clonotype occurred many times. This chain joins TRBV29-1 and TRBJ2-5, with a weak D call TRBD1 (5 bases). This CDR3 contains 12 residues. V was cut by 5 bases and J by 5 bases, with 12 bases left in between. Germline V lookup: CDR1 SQVTM, CDR2 ANQGSEA. The CDR3 DNA is TGCAGCGTTCTTAAGGGGATGGAGACCCAGTACTTC. This translates into CSVLKGMETQYF.

This clonotype was seen more than once but under ten times. This chain uses TRBV12-3 or TRBV12-4 with TRBJ2-5; no reliable D call. Trimming took 1 base from V and 2 from J, leaving 17 bases between them. CDR3 size: 17 residues. CDR3 amino acids: CASSLVGSGPAQETQYF. The DNA of the CDR3 is TGTGCCAGCAGTTTAGTGGGATCGGGCCCCGCACAAGAGACCCAGTACTTC.

V is TRBV5-5 and J is TRBJ2-2, with TRBD2 identical over 8 bases. The CDR3 spans 16 residues. The junction had 10 bases not matched to a gene; V was cut back by 4 bases and J by 5 bases. Germline CDR1 and CDR2: SGHKS and YYEKEE (reference sequence). The CDR3 bases are TGTGCCAGCAGCCCCTCGGAGCGGGAGCTTACCGGGGAGCTGTTTTTT. Its protein product is CASSPSERELTGELFF. The variable domain in full, with the rest retrieved from reference TRBV5-5 and TRBJ2-2, is DAGVTQSPTHLIKTRGQQVTLRCSPISGHKSVSWYQQVLGQGPQFIFQYYEKEERGRGNFPDRFSARQFPNYSSELNVNALLLGDSALYLCASSPSERELTGELFFGEGSRLTVL.

This clonotype appeared once. The chain links TRBV20-1 to TRBJ2-7; the D is unclear. Germline V CDR1 and CDR2: DFQATT, SNEGSKA (reference sequence). The CDR3 is 14 amino acids. The V gene lost 1 base and the J gene lost 0 bases, with 10 bases spanning the gap. The CDR3 DNA is TGCAGTGCTAGAGGACCCGAAAGCTCCTACGAGCAGTACTTC. This gives the protein CSARGPESSYEQYF.

The rearrangement links TRBV4-1 to TRBJ2-2; D is unresolved. Germline V CDR1 and CDR2: MGHRA, YSYEKL. The CDR3 consists of 12 residues. V lost 3 bases and J lost 6, with 5 bases in between. The CDR3 DNA reads as TGCGCCAGCAGCCACGATTCCGGGGAGCTGTTTTTT. The encoded protein is CASSHDSGELFF.

This chain links TRBV28 with TRBJ1-1, with a tentative D call TRBD1 (5 bases). The germline CDR1 and CDR2 sequences are MDHEN and SYDVKM. The CDR3 has 15 amino acids. The V and J ends lost 2 bases and 12 bases respectively, with 22 bases between them. As DNA, the CDR3 is TGTGCCAGCAGTTTAATTTCCAGGGACGAGGCCGAGACTTTCTTT. Its translation is CASSLISRDEAETFF.

This clonotype has at least ten counts. The rearrangement links TRBV12-3 or TRBV12-4 to TRBJ2-7, with D hard to call. Trimming shortened V by 5 bases and J by 9 bases, and 14 bases separated the two germline ends. This CDR3 comprises 12 residues. CDR3 nucleotides: TGTGCCAGCAGTCATACAGAAAGCAGGCAGTACTTC. Protein product: CASSHTESRQYF.

Only a few counts were recorded for this clonotype. This chain connects TRBV7-9 to TRBJ2-7; D is possibly TRBD2 (5 bases). Germline V lookup: CDR1 SEHNR, CDR2 FQNEAQ (reference sequence). This CDR3 is built from 14 residues. Between the trimmed V and J ends, which lost 5 bases and 5 bases, there was a span of 16 bases. Written as DNA, the CDR3 is TGTGCCAGCAGCCCACGTCGGGATAGCAACGAGCAGTACTTC. This sequence encodes CASSPRRDSNEQYF.

This clonotype was seen a handful of times. J is TRBJ2-1 and V is TRBV28; possibly TRBD1 for D (7 bases). Trimming removed 9 bases at V and 3 bases at J, with 15 bases between. The CDR3 covers 14 residues. Germline V CDR1 and CDR2: MDHEN, SYDVKM. The CDR3 sequence: CASQGGRYYNEQFF. In nucleotides, the CDR3 is TGTGCCAGTCAGGGGGGCAGGTACTACAATGAGCAGTTCTTC.

This clonotype was detected only a few times. The chain joins TRBV7-8 to TRBJ1-1, with a weak D call TRBD1 (5 bases). V was trimmed by 0 bases and J by 1 base, leaving 9 bases between them. The CDR3 extends over 15 amino acids. Looked up from germline, CDR1 is SGHVS and CDR2 is FQNEAQ. The CDR3 bases are TGTGCCAGCAGCTTAGCGCCAGGGCAGAACACTGAAGCTTTCTTT. Encoded protein: CASSLAPGQNTEAFF. The complete variable domain, with remaining parts taken from reference TRBV7-8 and TRBJ1-1, reads GAGVSQSPRYKVAKRGQDVALRCDPISGHVSLFWYQQALGQGPEFLTYFQNEAQLDKSGLPSDRFFAERPEGSVSTLKIQRTQQEDSAVYLCASSLAPGQNTEAFFGQGTRLTVV.

Only one count was recorded for this clonotype. The chain joins TRBV18 to TRBJ2-7; D gene unclear. The germline V and J ends were trimmed by 3 bases and 2 bases, with 8 bases remaining between them. The CDR3 covers 13 residues. Germline CDR1 and CDR2: KGHSH and LQKENI. The CDR3 DNA sequence: TGTGCCAGCTCACCCCCAGGAGCCTACGAGCAGTACTTC. Amino acids: CASSPPGAYEQYF.

The CDR3 region is CAWSSGAGYTF. CDR3 sequence (DNA): TGTGCCTGGAGCTCCGGAGCTGGCTACACCTTC. The chain carries TRBV30 and TRBJ1-2; D uncertain. This CDR3 has 11 residues. Germline V gene lookup returns CDR1 GTSNPN and CDR2 SVGIG (reference sequence). V lost 3 bases and J lost 7, with 9 bases in between.

CDR3 in amino acids: CASSQVGERETQYF. The CDR3 DNA is TGTGCCAGCAGCCAAGTGGGAGAACGTGAGACCCAGTACTTC. The chain has TRBV3-1 and TRBJ2-5, with a weak D call TRBD2 (5 bases). The CDR3 totals 14 residues. CDR1 is LGHDT and CDR2 is YNNKEL in the germline V gene (reference sequence). V lost 1 base and J lost 5, with 11 bases in between.

In its sample, this clonotype was seen many times. The CDR3 DNA sequence: TGTGCCAGCAGTTTACGGTTCAGACTAGCGGGAGGGCGGGACCGTCGTTACGAGCAGTACTTC. Translating gives CASSLRFRLAGGRDRRYEQYF. The rearrangement links TRBV12-3 or TRBV12-4 to TRBJ2-7, with 14 nucleotides matching TRBD2. The CDR3 is 21 residues long. Losses at the gene ends were 2 bases for V and 4 bases for J; bases not matched to a gene: 19.

This clonotype was observed many times. The chain links TRBV6-2 or TRBV6-3 to TRBJ2-7, with D unclear. Germline V CDR1 and CDR2: MNHEY, SVGEGT. V was trimmed by 8 bases and J by 0 bases, leaving 8 bases between them. This CDR3 is 12 amino acids long. The DNA of the CDR3 is TGTGCCAGCGGGCCAAACTCCTACGAGCAGTACTTC. Translated: CASGPNSYEQYF.

The V gene is TRBV11-2, the J gene TRBJ2-5; TRBD2 agrees at 10 bases. Germline V gene lookup returns CDR1 SGHAT and CDR2 FQNNGV. Trimming removed 5 bases from V and 4 bases from J; junction bases left unmatched: 4. The CDR3 has 14 residues. The CDR3 DNA follows: TGTGCCAGCAGCGAGAGACTAGCGGGAGAGACCCAGTACTTC. As protein: CASSERLAGETQYF.

The chain links TRBV11-2 to TRBJ2-1; 7 positions match TRBD2. The CDR3 runs 14 residues. V lost 5 bases to trimming and J lost 10 bases; unmatched junction nucleotides: 11. CDR1 is SGHAT, CDR2 FQNNGV, per germline. CDR3 nucleotide sequence: TGTGCCAGCAGCCCGAAGCGGGGCGCTCGGGAGCAGTTCTTC. Protein product: CASSPKRGAREQFF. Using reference TRBV11-2 and TRBJ2-1 for the parts outside the CDR3, the full variable domain is EAGVAQSPRYKIIEKRQSVAFWCNPISGHATLYWYQQILGQGPKLLIQFQNNGVVDDSQLPKDRFSAERLKGVDSTLKIQPAKLEDSAVYLCASSPKRGAREQFFGPGTRLTVL.

The V and J genes are TRBV10-3 and TRBJ1-1; 7 nucleotides agree with TRBD1. Germline loops: CDR1 ENHRY, CDR2 SYGVKD. The V segment lost 2 bases and the J segment 7 bases; nucleotides outside the gene matches: 4. CDR3 size: 13 residues. The CDR3 loop is CAISERTGLEAFF. The CDR3 DNA reads as TGTGCCATCAGTGAGAGGACAGGCCTTGAAGCTTTCTTT.

This clonotype was recorded at least ten times. The chain couples TRBV6-5 to TRBJ2-5; TRBD1 is a possible D gene (6 bases). Germline CDR1 is MNHEY and CDR2 is SVGAGI. Trimming took 9 bases from V and 1 from J, leaving 9 bases between them. The CDR3 totals 12 residues. The CDR3 DNA follows: TGTGCCAGTCACAGGGTCCAAGAGACCCAGTACTTC. Its translation: CASHRVQETQYF.

This clonotype was detected many times. The chain combines TRBV12-3 or TRBV12-4 with TRBJ1-3; a possible D gene is TRBD1 (5 bases). Between the trimmed V and J ends, which lost 4 bases and 5 bases, there was a span of 12 bases. The CDR3 is 14 amino acids. CDR3: CASSSQGSRNTIYF. CDR3 sequence (DNA): TGTGCCAGCAGTTCGCAGGGTAGTCGAAACACCATATATTTT.

The V call is TRBV9, the J call TRBJ2-5; TRBD2 matches 7 bases. The CDR3 has 16 residues. Trimming at V came to 3 bases and at J to 2 bases, leaving 10 bases not matched to a gene. In germline, CDR1 is SGDLS, CDR2 YYNGEE. The CDR3 region has the DNA TGTGCCAGCAGCGCAACCTCCGGGACTACTCAAGAGACCCAGTACTTC. Amino acid sequence: CASSATSGTTQETQYF.

This clonotype was seen a few times. The chain uses TRBV2 and TRBJ2-7, with TRBD2 matching over 10 bases. CDR1 and CDR2 (germline): SNHLY, FYNNEI. The CDR3 covers 13 residues. V shed 6 bases and J 7 bases; nucleotides not matched to a gene: 6. CDR3 DNA sequence: TGTGCCAGCAGCGCTAGCGGGAGAGGGGAGCAGTACTTC. This codes for CASSASGRGEQYF.

The genes are TRBV7-2 and TRBJ2-2, with D unresolved. Between the trimmed V and J ends, which lost 3 bases and 6 bases, there was a span of 14 bases. The CDR3 sequence is 15 residues long. Germline V gene sequence: CDR1 SGHTA, CDR2 FQGNSA. CDR3 protein: CASSFRLERSGELFF. CDR3 bases: TGTGCCAGCAGCTTTCGACTGGAAAGGTCCGGGGAGCTGTTTTTT.

V gene TRBV28 combines with J gene TRBJ1-5; D unresolved. From germline, CDR1 is MDHEN and CDR2 SYDVKM. The CDR3 has 15 residues. V was shortened by 4 bases and J by 5 bases, with 15 bases between the two germline ends. The CDR3, as DNA: TGTGCCAGCAGTTGGATTGAGATCGTCGATCAGCCCCAGCATTTT. It encodes CASSWIEIVDQPQHF.

The chain carries TRBV10-3 and TRBJ1-3; a weak D match, TRBD1 (6 bases). Trimming cost V 4 bases and J 0 bases, with 13 bases left between them. The germline V gene has CDR1 ENHRY and CDR2 SYGVKD. The CDR3 is 16 amino acids. CDR3 sequence (DNA): TGTGCCATCAGTGCGACGGGGGCAACCTCTGGAAACACCATATATTTT. Its protein product is CAISATGATSGNTIYF.

This clonotype was observed many times. The CDR3 loop is CASSDQGYGQPQHF. The CDR3, as DNA: TGTGCCAGCAGCGATCAGGGGTACGGTCAGCCCCAGCATTTT. This chain uses TRBV7-9 with TRBJ1-5, with D perhaps TRBD1 (6 bases). Germline CDR1 is SEHNR and CDR2 is FQNEAQ (reference sequence). This CDR3 region has 14 residues. The V end was cut by 5 bases, the J end by 6 bases, with 14 bases between.

This clonotype was counted a few times. This chain connects TRBV12-3 or TRBV12-4 to TRBJ2-2, with D tentatively TRBD2 (5 bases). The V end lost 6 bases, the J end lost 9 bases, and 23 bases lay between the germline ends. This CDR3 is 16 amino acids long. In DNA form, the CDR3 reads TGTGCCAGCAGCCCGACACGAACCGGACTTTACCGGGAGCTGTTTTTT. It translates to CASSPTRTGLYRELFF.